Shown below are 28 T cell receptor beta chains from a single sample sequenced in a study of a mutant IDH1 vaccine in newly diagnosed glioma (dated by TCRdb to about 2021). Antigens for these TCRs are unknown. The time point label of this sample denotes: week 23, last vaccination. Each vaccine dose was 300 ug of a 20-mer mutant IDH1 peptide in Montanide, given subcutaneously with topical imiquimod. The library was prepared using the immunoSEQ multiplex PCR assay. Imported from immuneACCESS, the table was reduced by TCRdb to in-frame sequences with V and J called. These copies leave out some clones; in studies compared against another copy, an unresolved V gene accounts for under half, and the cause of the remainder is not known. The sample table lists 52,000 or so clones, roughly 81% of them with a count of one. The biggest ten clones account for roughly 8.8% of the sample. Sequenced here: PBMCs, sampled from a glioma patient whose treatment included an IDH1 peptide vaccine. The receptors here all came from a middle-aged woman with glioma. Some clones in this sample may be carry-over from other donors' samples.

The gene calls are TRBV10-3 and TRBJ1-3; 7 bases are shared with TRBD1. Germline V lookup: CDR1 ENHRY, CDR2 SYGVKD. This CDR3 contains 11 residues. Germline trimming cut 10 bases from V and 7 bases from J; bases unmatched to any gene: 4. CDR3 coding DNA: TGTGCCACCAGCAGGGGGAACACCATATATTTT. Translating gives CATSRGNTIYF.

The gene calls are TRBV5-1 and TRBJ2-3; D gene unclear. CDR3 size: 16 residues. Germline V gene lookup returns CDR1 SGHRS and CDR2 YFSETQ. The ends were cut back, 1 base at V and 1 base at J, with 13 bases in the middle. The CDR3 DNA reads TGCGCCAGCAGCTTGTTCTCCGGGCCCCGCACAGATACGCAGTATTTT. Amino acid sequence: CASSLFSGPRTDTQYF.

The chain employs TRBV6-1 and TRBJ2-1; D is undetermined. Trimming cost V 5 bases and J 7 bases, with 15 bases left between them. The CDR3 contains 14 residues. CDR1 MNHNS and CDR2 SASEGT come from the germline V gene. The DNA for the CDR3 is TGTGCCAGCAGTTTTCACCTTTCAGAGAATGAGCAGTTCTTC. Protein: CASSFHLSENEQFF.

The chain joins TRBV10-1 to TRBJ1-2; D uncertain. Per the germline V gene, CDR1 is WNHNN and CDR2 is SYGVQD (reference sequence). The CDR3 covers 15 residues. Deletions cut 4 bases from V and 4 bases from J, with 16 bases between. The CDR3 DNA sequence: TGCGCCAGCAGTGCGGAAGGCAGCCTCCGCTATGGCTACACCTTC. It codes for CASSAEGSLRYGYTF.

J is TRBJ1-1 and V is TRBV7-9, with D uncertain. The V gene lost 3 bases and the J gene lost 4 bases, with 9 bases spanning the gap. The CDR3 runs to 13 residues. Per germline, CDR1 SEHNR and CDR2 FQNEAQ (reference sequence). The CDR3 DNA is TGTGCCAGCAGCTTCCGAGAGGGCACTGAAGCTTTCTTT. Its protein product is CASSFREGTEAFF.

This chain links TRBV7-6 with TRBJ2-2; 13 bases map to TRBD2. The CDR3 runs to 15 residues. Germline CDR1 is SGHVS and CDR2 is FNYEAQ. Trimming removed 4 bases from V and 8 bases from J; junction bases left unmatched: 4. This CDR3 is CASSSGLAGLGELFF. The DNA for the CDR3 is TGTGCCAGCAGCTCGGGACTAGCGGGGTTGGGGGAGCTGTTTTTT.

J is TRBJ1-6 and V is TRBV7-6, with 7 bases fitting TRBD1. Germline lookup yields CDR1 SGHVS and CDR2 FNYEAQ. The CDR3 covers 14 residues. The junction had 5 bases not matched to a gene; V was cut back by 5 bases and J by 7 bases. In DNA form, the CDR3 reads TGTGCCAGCAGCCAGGGACAGCTCAATTCACCCCTCCACTTT. This gives the protein CASSQGQLNSPLHF.

This clone occurred a few times. The J gene is TRBJ2-7, the V gene TRBV25-1; a weak D match, TRBD2 (5 bases). This CDR3 contains 14 residues. Deletions cut 1 base from V and 3 bases from J, with 10 bases between. CDR1 is MGHDK and CDR2 is SYGVNS in the germline V gene. The CDR3: CASSESAGGYEQYF. Written as DNA, the CDR3 is TGTGCCAGCAGTGAATCCGCAGGAGGCTACGAGCAGTACTTC.

The V call is TRBV2, the J call TRBJ2-1, with a tentative D call TRBD2 (7 bases). V was cut by 4 bases and J by 6 bases, with 16 bases left in between. The CDR3 length is 15 residues. From germline, CDR1 is SNHLY and CDR2 FYNNEI. The CDR3 is CASSAGAGASNEQFF. The DNA for the CDR3 is TGTGCCAGCAGTGCGGGGGCGGGGGCCTCCAATGAGCAGTTCTTC.

This clone was observed a handful of times. This chain's CDR3 is CAWIGSFYGYTF. CDR3 in DNA: TGTGCCTGGATAGGTTCATTTTATGGCTACACCTTC. The chain uses TRBV30 and TRBJ1-2, with D hard to call. Germline CDR1 is GTSNPN and CDR2 is SVGIG (reference sequence). The CDR3 extends over 12 amino acids. Trimming shortened V by 4 bases and J by 5 bases, and 11 bases separated the two germline ends.

V and J are TRBV9 and TRBJ1-2; D is unclear. Germline CDR1 and CDR2: SGDLS and YYNGEE. V lost 4 bases, J lost 2 bases, and 18 bases lay in between. CDR3 length equals 16 residues. The CDR3 DNA reads as TGTGCCAGCAGCCCCCGTCTAAAGACGGAGAACTATGGCTACACCTTC. It is translated as CASSPRLKTENYGYTF.

V gene TRBV6-6 combines with J gene TRBJ1-6; 9 nucleotides match TRBD1. The V gene's germline CDR1 is MNHNY and CDR2 SVGAGI (reference sequence). The V gene end was trimmed by 2 bases and the J gene end by 11 bases; junction bases not matched to a gene: 10. This CDR3 spans 16 amino acids. CDR3 coding DNA: TGTGCCAGCAGTTACCGACAGGGGGGGATGGGGGCACCCCTCCACTTT. Its translation is CASSYRQGGMGAPLHF.

This chain joins TRBV5-4 and TRBJ2-7; perhaps TRBD1 as D (6 bases). Germline V gene sequence: CDR1 SGHNT, CDR2 YYREEE (reference sequence). The CDR3 is 15 residues long. V lost 2 bases, J lost 0 bases, and 12 bases lay in between. The CDR3 protein is CASSLEQGDSYEQYF. As DNA, the CDR3 is TGTGCCAGCAGCTTAGAACAGGGCGACTCCTACGAGCAGTACTTC.

The CDR3 region is CASSYSMRNTEAFF. The DNA of the CDR3 is TGTGCCAGCAGTTACTCGATGCGGAACACTGAAGCTTTCTTT. The chain combines TRBV6-6 with TRBJ1-1, with D unresolved. The CDR3 runs to 14 residues. Trimming removed 0 bases from V and 1 base from J, with 6 bases in between. Looked up from germline, CDR1 is MNHNY and CDR2 is SVGAGI (reference sequence).

The genes are TRBV6-6 and TRBJ2-7; D gene unclear. Germline V lookup: CDR1 MNHNY, CDR2 SVGAGI (reference sequence). Trimming left V 5 bases short and J 6 bases short, with 8 bases between. This CDR3 comprises 11 residues. In DNA form, the CDR3 reads TGTGCCAGCAGTCTGAATACCGAGCAGTACTTC. Translation: CASSLNTEQYF.

The chain joins TRBV5-6 to TRBJ2-3, with 10 bases that match TRBD2. The germline V gene encodes CDR1 SGHDT and CDR2 YYEEEE. The CDR3 loop spans 16 amino acids. With 2 bases clipped from V and 1 base from J, the junction kept 4 bases outside the gene matches. CDR3 sequence reads: CASSFTGLAGTDTQYF. DNA of the CDR3: TGTGCCAGCAGCTTTACTGGACTAGCGGGCACAGATACGCAGTATTTT.

The chain links TRBV13 to TRBJ1-6; possible D gene TRBD1, 6 bases. This CDR3 spans 17 amino acids. CDR1 and CDR2 from the germline V gene are PRHDT and FYEKMQ (reference sequence). Trimming removed 5 bases from V and 9 bases from J, with 23 bases in between. CDR3 amino acids: CASSPGASQSLISPLHF. In DNA form, the CDR3 reads TGTGCCAGCAGCCCAGGGGCCTCCCAATCCCTCATTTCACCCCTCCACTTT. The full variable domain, with the rest looked up from reference TRBV13 and TRBJ1-6, is AAGVIQSPRHLIKEKRETATLKCYPIPRHDTVYWYQQGPGQDPQFLISFYEKMQSDKGSIPDRFSAQQFSDYHSELNMSSLELGDSALYFCASSPGASQSLISPLHFGNGTRLTVT.

This clone appeared a single time. The V and J genes are TRBV18 and TRBJ2-5; D is possibly TRBD2 (5 bases). V gave up 6 bases and J gave up 5 bases, with 13 bases separating them. This CDR3 has 13 amino acids. Germline values: CDR1 KGHSH, CDR2 LQKENI. The CDR3 DNA reads TGTGCCAGCTCGCGGGTCGGATTGGAGACCCAGTACTTC. Translated, it gives CASSRVGLETQYF.

The genes are TRBV9 and TRBJ2-7; D unclear. V lost 3 bases to trimming and J lost 5 bases, with 15 bases between them. From germline, CDR1 is SGDLS and CDR2 YYNGEE. This CDR3 comprises 14 residues. The DNA for the CDR3 is TGTGCCAGCAGCGCGACCCCTCATGGAAACGAGCAGTACTTC. The encoded protein is CASSATPHGNEQYF. Together with reference TRBV9 and TRBJ2-7, the CDR3 gives the full variable domain: DSGVTQTPKHLITATGQRVTLRCSPRSGDLSVYWYQQSLDQGLQFLIQYYNGEERAKGNILERFSAQQFPDLHSELNLSSLELGDSALYFCASSATPHGNEQYFGPGTRLTVT.

DNA for the CDR3: TGTGCCAGCAGCTTACGACAGGGCCGGGTCTTAGACACCATATATTTT. Encoded protein: CASSLRQGRVLDTIYF. The V call is TRBV11-2, the J call TRBJ1-3; 7 bases match TRBD1. Unmatched junction bases numbered 12, after V lost 2 bases and J lost 8 bases. The CDR3 has 16 amino acids. Germline V gives CDR1 SGHAT, CDR2 FQNNGV.

This clone showed up just a few times. The V and J genes are TRBV19 and TRBJ1-1; D unresolved. Germline CDR1 LNHDA, CDR2 SQIVND (reference sequence). The CDR3 has 12 residues. Trimming shortened V by 6 bases and J by 4 bases, and 9 bases separated the two germline ends. CDR3 coding DNA: TGTGCCAGTAGCCCCGGAGGCACTGAAGCTTTCTTT. Its translation is CASSPGGTEAFF.

The chain couples TRBV5-1 to TRBJ2-3; D is unresolved. The ends were cut back, 0 bases at V and 0 bases at J, with 8 bases in the middle. This CDR3 spans 15 amino acids. The germline V gene encodes CDR1 SGHRS and CDR2 YFSETQ. CDR3 sequence reads: CASSLAVKSTDTQYF. CDR3 sequence (DNA): TGCGCCAGCAGCTTGGCCGTAAAAAGCACAGATACGCAGTATTTT.

V gene TRBV6-6 combines with J gene TRBJ1-1, with D unclear. The V end was cut by 2 bases, the J end by 4 bases, with 2 bases between. From germline, CDR1 is MNHNY and CDR2 SVGAGI (reference sequence). The CDR3 contains 11 residues. CDR3 amino acids: CASSYPTEAFF. In nucleotides, the CDR3 is TGTGCCAGCAGTTACCCCACTGAAGCTTTCTTT.

The chain joins TRBV7-2 to TRBJ1-2, with no clear D. The V gene lost 5 bases and the J gene lost 0 bases, with 13 bases spanning the gap. This CDR3 has 15 residues. Germline V gene data show CDR1 as SGHTA and CDR2 as FQGNSA. Here the CDR3 reads CASSTTARPNYGYTF. The CDR3 nucleotides read TGTGCCAGCAGCACCACGGCCAGACCTAACTATGGCTACACCTTC.

This clone was seen a single time. The CDR3 DNA sequence: TGTGCCAGCAGTGGCGAGGACAGGGGGCCTGGCAATGAGCAGTTCTTC. Translated, it gives CASSGEDRGPGNEQFF. This chain uses TRBV25-1 with TRBJ2-1; 11 bases fit TRBD1. The junction had 8 bases not matched to a gene; V was cut back by 4 bases and J by 6 bases. The germline V gene encodes CDR1 MGHDK and CDR2 SYGVNS. This CDR3 spans 16 amino acids.

The rearrangement links TRBV19 to TRBJ1-3, with a possible D match to TRBD1 (5 bases). Germline-derived CDR1 and CDR2 are LNHDA and SQIVND (reference sequence). There are 14 residues in the CDR3. Trimming left V 4 bases short and J 0 bases short, with 7 bases between. The CDR3, as DNA: TGTGCCAGTAGTAGGGGCCTCTCTGGAAACACCATATATTTT. This gives the protein CASSRGLSGNTIYF.

The J gene is TRBJ1-1, the V gene TRBV7-2; TRBD1 aligns across 7 bases. The CDR3 is made up of 14 amino acids. Trimming at V came to 1 base and at J to 3 bases, leaving 2 bases not matched to a gene. Germline V lookup: CDR1 SGHTA, CDR2 FQGNSA. The CDR3 reads CASSLVDRDTEAFF. DNA for the CDR3: TGTGCCAGCAGCTTAGTAGACAGGGACACTGAAGCTTTCTTT. Drawing the rest from reference TRBV7-2 and TRBJ1-1, the complete variable domain is GAGVSQSPSNKVTEKGKDVELRCDPISGHTALYWYRQSLGQGLEFLIYFQGNSAPDKSGLPSDRFSAERTGGSVSTLTIQRTQQEDSAVYLCASSLVDRDTEAFFGQGTRLTVV.

The rearrangement links TRBV5-1 to TRBJ1-1; D ambiguous. The V end lost 2 bases, the J end lost 2 bases, and 7 bases lay between the germline ends. This CDR3 comprises 13 residues. Germline V gene sequence: CDR1 SGHRS, CDR2 YFSETQ. The CDR3, as DNA: TGCGCCAGCAGCTTCGGCACAAACACTGAAGCTTTCTTT. It is translated as CASSFGTNTEAFF.